This T cell receptor (beta chain) emerged from a study of response to subunit inactivated influenza vaccine. In regard to this clonotype: As yet, its antigen is unknown.

MiXCR, run by TCRdb on the RT-PCR reads, gives a single entry per CDR3 protein. Among around 710,000 distinct CDR3 sequences, approximately 15% were seen once, and the ten largest hold less than 9%. In germline, CDR1 is SGDLS, CDR2 YYNGEE. This CDR3 is built from 16 residues. Losses at the gene ends were 3 bases for V and 2 bases for J; bases not matched to a gene: 8. Regarding the study as a whole: Few new T cells, the authors suggested, are recruited by each seasonal influenza vaccination.

This TCR derives from a man aged 45-65 years who received an inactivated influenza vaccine. The V and J genes are TRBV9 and TRBJ2-3; 8 nucleotides match TRBD1. The sequences come from PBMCs from blood, collected 14 days before vaccination. CDR3 in amino acids: CASSADFRGHTDTQYF. The CDR3 DNA sequence: TGTGCCAGCAGCGCTGATTTCAGGGGGCACACAGATACGCAGTATTTT.